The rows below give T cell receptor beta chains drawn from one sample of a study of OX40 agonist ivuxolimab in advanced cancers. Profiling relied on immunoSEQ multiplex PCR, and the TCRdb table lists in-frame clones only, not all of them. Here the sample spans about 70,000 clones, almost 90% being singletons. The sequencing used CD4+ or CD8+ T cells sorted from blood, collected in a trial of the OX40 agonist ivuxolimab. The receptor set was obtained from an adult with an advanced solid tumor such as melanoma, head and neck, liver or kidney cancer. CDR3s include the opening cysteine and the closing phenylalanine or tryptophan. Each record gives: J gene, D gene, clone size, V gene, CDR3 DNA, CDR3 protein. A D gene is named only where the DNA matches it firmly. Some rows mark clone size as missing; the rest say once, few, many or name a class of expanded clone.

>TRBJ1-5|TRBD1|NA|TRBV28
TGTGCCAGCAGTCTTCTCGGCAGGGGGGCTCATCAGCCCCAGCATTTT
CASSLLGRGAHQPQHF
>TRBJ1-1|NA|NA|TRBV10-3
TGTGCCATCAGTGACGCCGGGTTGAACACTGAAGCTTTCTTT
CAISDAGLNTEAFF
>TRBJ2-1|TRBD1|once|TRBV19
TGTGCCAGTAGTATAGCCGGCGACAGGGAAAAGCAGTTCTTC
CASSIAGDREKQFF
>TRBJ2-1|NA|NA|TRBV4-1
TGCGCCAGCAGCCAAGATTTGGTAGCGAGAAGGTACAATGAGCAGTTCTTC
CASSQDLVARRYNEQFF
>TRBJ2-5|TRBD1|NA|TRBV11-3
TGTGCCAGCAGCTCTGGACAGGGGGCCGGAGAGACCCAGTACTTC
CASSSGQGAGETQYF
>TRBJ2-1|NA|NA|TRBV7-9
TGTGCCAGCAGCTTAGAGTTTATCTACAATGAGCAGTTCTTC
CASSLEFIYNEQFF
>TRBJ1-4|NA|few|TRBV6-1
TGTGCCAGCAGTGAGACGGTTGCAACTAATGAAAAACTGTTTTTT
CASSETVATNEKLFF
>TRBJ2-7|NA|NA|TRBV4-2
TGTGCCAGCAGCCATACAGGGGACTCCGCCTACGAGCAGTACTTC
CASSHTGDSAYEQYF
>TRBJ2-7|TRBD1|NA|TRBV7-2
TGTGCCAGCAGCTCCGGCAGGGGGTTCTACGAGCAGTACTTC
CASSSGRGFYEQYF
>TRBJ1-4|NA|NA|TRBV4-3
TGCGCCAGCAGCCCCAGGGTGACTGACGAAAAACTGTTTTTT
CASSPRVTDEKLFF
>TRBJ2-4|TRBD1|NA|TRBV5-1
TGCGCCAGCAGCGCGGGACAGGGAAACATTCAGTACTTC
CASSAGQGNIQYF
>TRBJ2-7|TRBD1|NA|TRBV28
TGTGCCAGCAGCTCCCCCAACTCACCGGGACAGGGGGTCCACGAGCAGTACTTC
CASSSPNSPGQGVHEQYF
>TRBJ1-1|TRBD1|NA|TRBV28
TGTGCCAGCAACGCCCCGGGACAGGGAGAGGAGGCTTTCTTT
CASNAPGQGEEAFF
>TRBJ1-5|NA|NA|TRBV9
TGTGCCAGCCGGGGGGGTTCAGGACAGCCCCAGCATTTT
CASRGGSGQPQHF
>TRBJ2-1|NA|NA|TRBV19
TGTGCCAGTAATACGTTTGAGCAGTTCTTC
CASNTFEQFF
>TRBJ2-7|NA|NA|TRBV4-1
TGCGCCAGCAGCCTCCTCATGAGGTCCTACGAGCAGTACTTC
CASSLLMRSYEQYF
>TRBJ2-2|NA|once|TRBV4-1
TGCGCCAGCAGCCAACCGGGCACTAGGGCCGGGGAGCTGTTTTTT
CASSQPGTRAGELFF
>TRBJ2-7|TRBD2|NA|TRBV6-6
TGTGCCAGCAGTTACGGACTAGCGGCTGACTACGAGCAGTACTTC
CASSYGLAADYEQYF
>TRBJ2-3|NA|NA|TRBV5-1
TGCGCCAGCAGCTTGGAACCCCTAGCCTGGACAGATACGCAGTATTTT
CASSLEPLAWTDTQYF
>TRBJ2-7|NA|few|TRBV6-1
TGTGCCAGCAGTGAGGAAAGCCAGTCCGCTTCCTACGAGCAGTACTTC
CASSEESQSASYEQYF